This TCR beta chain was identified during a study of T cell changes during pregnancy in multiple sclerosis. The assay was immunoSEQ multiplex PCR, and TCRdb's table has in-frame clones only and misses some. In the table there are about 87,000 clones, over 85% of which are singletons. Looked up from germline, CDR1 is SGHTA and CDR2 is FQGNSA. The CDR3 loop spans 14 amino acids. Trimming pared 1 base from V and 4 bases from J, leaving 11 bases between. The chain joins TRBV7-2 to TRBJ2-7; D perhaps matches TRBD2 (5 bases). The receptor's source is a female donor in good health, enrolled as a control in a pregnancy study. The source was peripheral blood, collected in the third trimester of pregnancy. The CDR3: CASSLGREGYEQYF. The CDR3 nucleotides are TGTGCCAGCAGCTTAGGACGGGAAGGGTACGAGCAGTACTTC.